One and the same sample provided the 4 T cell receptor beta chains below, sequenced in a study of human thymus T cells. Using immunoSEQ multiplex PCR, the repertoire was profiled, and TCRdb retains in-frame clones only, with some absent. The sample records 57,000 or so clones, 94% being singletons. The sequenced sample consisted of blood. These receptors all stem from a boy younger than two with a congenital heart defect but otherwise immunologically healthy.

The chain couples TRBV9 to TRBJ2-3; D is tentatively TRBD1 or TRBD2 (5 bases each). The V end lost 3 bases, the J end lost 4 bases, and 18 bases lay between the germline ends. This CDR3 has 16 amino acids. The germline V gene encodes CDR1 SGDLS and CDR2 YYNGEE. In DNA, the CDR3 is TGTGCCAGCAGCGCAGGGCCAACTTGGGACGCAGATACGCAGTATTTT. It codes for CASSAGPTWDADTQYF.

V is TRBV5-8 and J is TRBJ1-3, with a possible D match to TRBD1 (5 bases). This CDR3 spans 15 amino acids. Germline assignment: CDR1 SGHTS and CDR2 YDEGEE. V gave up 4 bases and J gave up 3 bases, with 14 bases separating them. CDR3 sequence reads: CASSLRGEGGNTIYF. For the CDR3, the DNA is TGTGCCAGCAGCCTGAGAGGGGAAGGTGGAAACACCATATATTTT.

The chain is built from TRBV5-1 and TRBJ1-1; D gene unclear. The CDR3 sequence is 15 residues long. Trimming cost V 2 bases and J 5 bases, with 16 bases left between them. The germline CDR1 and CDR2 sequences are SGHRS and YFSETQ. DNA for the CDR3: TGCGCCAGCAGCTTCTTCGACCCAACGGGGACTGAAGCTTTCTTT. Translation gives CASSFFDPTGTEAFF.

The chain links TRBV7-2 to TRBJ1-4; perhaps TRBD1 as D (6 bases). V was pared by 3 bases and J by 1 base, with 21 bases between. This CDR3 has 19 amino acids. Per the germline V gene, CDR1 is SGHTA and CDR2 is FQGNSA. The CDR3 DNA reads TGTGCCAGCAGCTTTAAGGCGTCAGGGGCTTGGGGAACTAATGAAAAACTGTTTTTT. It is translated as CASSFKASGAWGTNEKLFF.